The rows below give T cell receptor beta chains drawn from one sample of a study of control samples from healthy donors and cancer patients. TCRdb's table, derived via immunoSEQ multiplex PCR, lists solely in-frame clones and lacks some. The sample records more than 85,000 clones, more than 75% being singletons. The sample consisted of PBMCs. All receptors derive from an older woman with lung cancer. The CDR3 runs from the conserved cysteine through the conserved F or W. A D gene is named only where the DNA matches it firmly. Clone size is shown for a subset of rows, as once, few, many or a class of expanded clone.

J: TRBJ2-3
D: TRBD2
V: TRBV19
size: NA
CDR3: CASSKGLAGSGTDTQYF
DNA: TGTGCCAGTAGTAAGGGACTAGCGGGGTCTGGCACAGATACGCAGTATTTT

J: TRBJ1-1
D: NA
V: TRBV7-9
size: once
CDR3: CASIPRQEIYTEAFF
DNA: TGTGCCAGCATTCCGAGACAGGAGATTTACACTGAAGCTTTCTTT

J: TRBJ2-4
D: NA
V: TRBV19
size: NA
CDR3: CASSIDAGRQIQYF
DNA: TGTGCCAGTAGTATAGACGCGGGACGCCAGATTCAGTACTTC

J: TRBJ2-5
D: NA
V: TRBV30
size: NA
CDR3: CAFNQGSDQETQYF
DNA: TGTGCCTTTAACCAGGGTTCGGACCAAGAGACCCAGTACTTC

J: TRBJ2-3
D: TRBD2
V: TRBV7-2
size: NA
CDR3: CASSSQKGGGLSTDTQYF
DNA: TGTGCCAGCAGCTCCCAAAAAGGCGGGGGGCTCAGCACAGATACGCAGTATTTT

J: TRBJ2-2
D: NA
V: TRBV3-1/TRBV3-2
size: NA
CDR3: CASSQVAGGTGELFF
DNA: TGTGCCAGCAGCCAAGTAGCCGGAGGCACCGGGGAGCTGTTTTTT

J: TRBJ2-7
D: NA
V: TRBV10-3
size: NA
CDR3: CAITWDAGYEQYF
DNA: TGTGCCATCACCTGGGACGCTGGCTACGAGCAGTACTTC

J: TRBJ2-6
D: NA
V: TRBV18
size: NA
CDR3: CASSPMMISGANVLTF
DNA: TGTGCCAGCTCACCAATGATGATCTCTGGGGCCAACGTCCTGACTTTC

J: TRBJ1-1
D: TRBD1
V: TRBV30
size: NA
CDR3: CAWSWLQGAATEAFF
DNA: TGTGCCTGGAGTTGGTTACAGGGGGCCGCCACTGAAGCTTTCTTT

J: TRBJ1-2
D: NA
V: TRBV10-3
size: NA
CDR3: CAISESIKGIYGYTF
DNA: TGTGCCATCAGTGAGTCAATAAAAGGAATCTATGGCTACACCTTC

J: TRBJ1-1
D: TRBD1
V: TRBV19
size: NA
CDR3: CASSRIGGQGSGGSTEAFF
DNA: TGTGCCAGTAGTAGGATAGGGGGACAGGGATCCGGTGGGAGCACTGAAGCTTTCTTT

J: TRBJ1-4
D: NA
V: TRBV25-1
size: NA
CDR3: CASSEIRNGMKKVFF
DNA: TGTGCCAGCAGTGAAATCCGAAACGGAATGAAAAAGGTGTTTTTT

J: TRBJ1-4
D: NA
V: TRBV4-1
size: NA
CDR3: CASSQEEVAGEKLFF
DNA: TGCGCCAGCAGCCAAGAAGAGGTCGCAGGGGAAAAACTGTTTTTT

J: TRBJ2-4
D: NA
V: TRBV29-1
size: once
CDR3: CSVLTQLMAKNIQYF
DNA: TGCAGCGTTTTGACACAGCTGATGGCCAAAAACATTCAGTACTTC

J: TRBJ2-7
D: TRBD1
V: TRBV2
size: once
CDR3: CASMPGTGPTHEQYF
DNA: TGTGCCAGCATGCCCGGGACAGGGCCGACCCACGAGCAGTACTTC

J: TRBJ1-2
D: TRBD1
V: TRBV7-9
size: NA
CDR3: CASSLTGPGGYTF
DNA: TGTGCCAGCAGCTTGACAGGGCCAGGCGGCTACACCTTC

J: TRBJ2-6
D: NA
V: TRBV29-1
size: few
CDR3: CSVARSGANVLTF
DNA: TGCAGCGTTGCCCGCTCTGGGGCCAACGTCCTGACTTTC

J: TRBJ1-1
D: TRBD1
V: TRBV11-2
size: NA
CDR3: CASSQGQGGTEAFF
DNA: TGTGCCAGCAGCCAGGGACAGGGTGGCACTGAAGCTTTCTTT

J: TRBJ2-3
D: NA
V: TRBV11-2
size: NA
CDR3: CASSLGDSTDTQYF
DNA: TGTGCCAGCAGCTTAGGGGACAGCACAGATACGCAGTATTTT

J: TRBJ2-3
D: TRBD2
V: TRBV4-1
size: NA
CDR3: CASSQSGVLAGATDTQYF
DNA: TGCGCCAGCAGCCAAAGCGGGGTACTAGCGGGAGCCACAGATACGCAGTATTTT

J: TRBJ2-1
D: TRBD2
V: TRBV2
size: NA
CDR3: CASSGRGTSGGRYNEQFF
DNA: TGTGCCAGCAGTGGTCGAGGTACTAGCGGGGGACGATACAATGAGCAGTTCTTC

J: TRBJ1-2
D: TRBD1
V: TRBV5-1
size: NA
CDR3: CASSREGASYGYTF
DNA: TGCGCCAGCAGCCGGGAGGGGGCGAGCTATGGCTACACCTTC

J: TRBJ2-1
D: NA
V: TRBV5-1
size: NA
CDR3: CASSLILSSGAFAEYNEQFF
DNA: TGCGCCAGCAGCTTGATTTTAAGTTCGGGGGCTTTCGCGGAATACAATGAGCAGTTCTTC

J: TRBJ2-5
D: TRBD2
V: TRBV7-2
size: NA
CDR3: CASSPGLAGWETQYF
DNA: TGTGCCAGCAGCCCGGGACTAGCGGGATGGGAGACCCAGTACTTC

J: TRBJ2-1
D: NA
V: TRBV4-1
size: few
CDR3: CASSQGEGLRRFF
DNA: TGCGCCAGCAGCCAAGGTGAGGGGCTCAGGAGGTTCTTC

J: TRBJ1-6
D: NA
V: TRBV6-5
size: NA
CDR3: CASSYSRSSYNSPLHF
DNA: TGTGCCAGCAGTTACTCTAGGAGCTCCTATAATTCACCCCTCCACTTT

J: TRBJ1-6
D: TRBD1
V: TRBV25-1
size: NA
CDR3: CATAQGSYNSPLHF
DNA: TGTGCCACTGCACAGGGGTCCTATAATTCACCCCTCCACTTT

J: TRBJ1-2
D: TRBD1
V: TRBV15
size: NA
CDR3: CATSRRGRGLYGYTF
DNA: TGTGCCACCAGCCGGAGGGGGAGGGGGCTCTATGGCTACACCTTC

J: TRBJ2-1
D: NA
V: TRBV25-1
size: once
CDR3: CASSESRSPPNNEQFF
DNA: TGTGCCAGCAGTGAATCGAGGAGTCCTCCCAACAATGAGCAGTTCTTC

J: TRBJ2-7
D: TRBD2
V: TRBV7-2
size: NA
CDR3: CASSLGGYRGGAYEQYF
DNA: TGTGCCAGCAGCTTAGGTGGTTATCGCGGGGGGGCGTACGAGCAGTACTTC

J: TRBJ1-1
D: TRBD1
V: TRBV19
size: NA
CDR3: CASSNDRGSTEAFF
DNA: TGTGCCAGTAGTAATGACAGGGGGAGTACTGAAGCTTTCTTT

J: TRBJ2-3
D: TRBD2
V: TRBV19
size: NA
CDR3: CASSKAGLSTDTQYF
DNA: TGTGCCAGTAGTAAAGCGGGGCTGAGCACAGATACGCAGTATTTT

J: TRBJ2-7
D: TRBD1
V: TRBV18
size: NA
CDR3: CASSPTGGYEQYF
DNA: TGTGCCAGCTCACCAACAGGGGGCTACGAGCAGTACTTC

J: TRBJ1-2
D: NA
V: TRBV11-3
size: NA
CDR3: CASSLFRQAYGYTF
DNA: TGTGCCAGCAGCTTATTCCGGCAAGCCTATGGCTACACCTTC

J: TRBJ2-1
D: NA
V: TRBV2
size: NA
CDR3: CASSEFSTPRSEQFF
DNA: TGTGCCAGCAGTGAATTTTCCACACCCCGGAGTGAGCAGTTCTTC

J: TRBJ1-2
D: NA
V: TRBV5-1
size: NA
CDR3: CASTARSNYGYTF
DNA: TGCGCCAGCACAGCCCGCAGTAACTATGGCTACACCTTC

J: TRBJ2-7
D: TRBD1
V: TRBV7-8
size: NA
CDR3: CASRMDREVGQQYF
DNA: TGTGCCAGCAGGATGGACAGGGAGGTAGGGCAGCAGTACTTC

J: TRBJ2-5
D: NA
V: TRBV7-8
size: NA
CDR3: CASSLVGPLWVPTEETQYF
DNA: TGTGCCAGCAGCTTAGTGGGACCCCTCTGGGTCCCTACCGAAGAGACCCAGTACTTC

J: TRBJ1-6
D: NA
V: TRBV2
size: NA
CDR3: CASSVGNGDYDSPLHF
DNA: TGTGCCAGCAGTGTTGGAAATGGGGACTATGATTCACCCCTCCACTTT

J: TRBJ1-5
D: NA
V: TRBV7-9
size: NA
CDR3: CASSSAGGSNQPQHF
DNA: TGTGCCAGCAGCTCTGCCGGGGGAAGCAATCAGCCCCAGCATTTT

J: TRBJ2-5
D: NA
V: TRBV10-3
size: NA
CDR3: CAISESMETQYF
DNA: TGTGCCATCAGTGAGTCGATGGAGACCCAGTACTTC

J: TRBJ2-7
D: NA
V: TRBV5-4
size: NA
CDR3: CASSYQLDGEQYF
DNA: TGTGCCAGCAGCTACCAACTAGACGGTGAGCAGTACTTC

J: TRBJ2-3
D: NA
V: TRBV24-1
size: once
CDR3: CATSDLQGSGFDPDTQYF
DNA: TGTGCCACCAGTGATTTGCAGGGGTCAGGGTTTGACCCAGATACGCAGTATTTT

J: TRBJ2-1
D: NA
V: TRBV5-6
size: NA
CDR3: CASSFSHGNFNEQFF
DNA: TGTGCCAGCAGCTTCTCTCACGGTAATTTCAATGAGCAGTTCTTC

J: TRBJ2-1
D: NA
V: TRBV27
size: NA
CDR3: CASSLAGEAYNEQFF
DNA: TGTGCCAGCAGTTTAGCAGGGGAGGCCTACAATGAGCAGTTCTTC

J: TRBJ2-5
D: NA
V: TRBV20-1
size: NA
CDR3: CSAKKAETQYF
DNA: TGCAGTGCTAAAAAGGCCGAGACCCAGTACTTC

J: TRBJ1-3
D: NA
V: TRBV4-2
size: NA
CDR3: CASSQVIPDYSGNTIYF
DNA: TGTGCCAGCAGCCAAGTAATTCCGGACTACTCTGGAAACACCATATATTTT

J: TRBJ1-3
D: NA
V: TRBV19
size: NA
CDR3: CASSPRRSGADGNTIYF
DNA: TGTGCCAGTAGTCCGCGGAGGTCAGGGGCGGATGGAAACACCATATATTTT

J: TRBJ1-2
D: NA
V: TRBV2
size: NA
CDR3: CASSPDTGYTF
DNA: TGTGCCAGCAGCCCCGATACGGGCTACACCTTC

J: TRBJ1-3
D: NA
V: TRBV30
size: NA
CDR3: CAWTRDPGNTIYF
DNA: TGTGCCTGGACCCGGGACCCGGGAAACACCATATATTTT

J: TRBJ2-3
D: NA
V: TRBV3-1/TRBV3-2
size: NA
CDR3: CASSHTGTDTQYF
DNA: TGTGCCAGCAGCCATACCGGGACAGATACGCAGTATTTT

J: TRBJ2-5
D: TRBD2
V: TRBV5-1
size: few
CDR3: CASSFDSGVKTQYF
DNA: TGCGCCAGCAGCTTTGACAGCGGGGTAAAGACCCAGTACTTC

J: TRBJ1-1
D: NA
V: TRBV6-2/TRBV6-3
size: NA
CDR3: CASSPERNTEAFF
DNA: TGTGCCAGCAGTCCCGAGAGGAACACTGAAGCTTTCTTT

J: TRBJ2-5
D: NA
V: TRBV9
size: NA
CDR3: CASSVGGGGSQQTQYF
DNA: TGTGCCAGCAGCGTAGGGGGAGGGGGGTCTCAACAGACCCAGTACTTC

J: TRBJ1-2
D: NA
V: TRBV6-1
size: NA
CDR3: CASSEDPRYGYTF
DNA: TGTGCCAGCAGTGAAGACCCCCGTTACGGCTACACCTTC

J: TRBJ2-7
D: NA
V: TRBV5-1
size: NA
CDR3: CASSPLTGTPGYEQYF
DNA: TGCGCCAGCAGCCCTCTTACCGGGACTCCGGGCTACGAGCAGTACTTC

J: TRBJ2-3
D: NA
V: TRBV5-1
size: NA
CDR3: CASSLAAGSSDTQYF
DNA: TGCGCCAGCAGCTTGGCCGCGGGATCTTCTGATACGCAGTATTTT

J: TRBJ1-2
D: NA
V: TRBV6-1
size: NA
CDR3: CASSDAGTSFFDGYTF
DNA: TGTGCCAGCAGTGACGCCGGGACTTCTTTTTTCGATGGCTACACCTTC

J: TRBJ2-3
D: NA
V: TRBV5-5
size: NA
CDR3: CASSLVIGGDTQYF
DNA: TGTGCCAGCAGCTTGGTCATCGGGGGAGATACGCAGTATTTT